This TCR beta chain was sequenced in a study of T cell repertoires in cytomegalovirus infection (dated by TCRdb to the late 2010s). Background for the entire study: Alongside well-studied HLA-B-restricted epitopes, the peptide stimulations were aimed at recently identified HLA-C-restricted CMV epitopes, whose presentation resists viral immunomodulation. Because public TCR beta signatures pointed to carriage of CMV infection together with the matching HLA type, the HLA type of each donor mattered for the analysis.

The full study reports these points: The ex vivo response was dominated by HLA-C-restricted CMV-specific TCR beta clonotypes, which also provided the single most frequent clonotype in two of eight donors. In both this cohort and an independent cohort of several hundred donors, the cumulative frequency of public TCR beta family members distinguished carriers of CMV infection plus the relevant HLA type.

Reading the label with the study, this specimen's treatment or condition is: in vitro stimulation with specific CMV peptide epitopes to enrich CMV-specific T cells. With regard to this clonotype: The antigen it recognizes is unknown. Base qualities were left out, and no much larger clone turns up one base away.

Cut back by 5 bases and 0 bases, the V and J ends lie 11 bases apart. Spanning cysteine to phenylalanine, the CDR3 consists of 15 amino acids. Solely the CDR3 DNA is kept, with 45 bases framed from the first base. CDR1 and CDR2 are read off the germline V gene as SGHVS and FNYEAQ. Instrument used: Illumina HiSeq 1500. Starting from the raw public reads, TCRdb applied fastp trimming at Q25, assembled clones with MiXCR and retained in-frame beta chains. Each entry merges the rows of one CDR3 protein and shows their most common DNA and genes. The sample yields hundreds of thousands of distinct CDR3 sequences; about 30% were counted once. Around a sixth of the sample lies in the top ten.

The input for sequencing was cultured PBMCs, taken from culture after CMV antigen stimulation. The V gene is TRBV7-6 and the J gene is TRBJ1-5; no D gene is confidently identified. This TCR was sampled from a human donor in good health (CMV status not recorded). Some clones in this sample may be carry-over from other donors' samples. The DNA sequence is TGTGCCAGCAGCCCGGACGGTTCTAGCAATCAGCCCCAGCATTTT. Translated, this gives CASSPDGSSNQPQHF.